This TCR beta chain was captured in a study of cytomegalovirus exposure and HLA in healthy donors (dated by TCRdb to the late 2010s). Regarding the study in general: According to an earlier analysis of 450 to 650 of the donors, about 179 million T cells yielded approximately 120 million unique TCR beta sequences and about 280 Gb of sequence data. Donor age, sex, ethnicity and CMV serostatus were compiled together with the repertoire data. To study patterns of TCR occurrence, a later analysis re-analyzed previously published TCR beta repertoires from under 750 donors and added high-resolution HLA genotyping. Class I and class II HLA loci were covered by the typing at four-digit resolution. Among around 400 genotyped donors of the cohort, an average of approximately 240,000 unique TCR beta nucleotide sequences was sequenced per donor, of which about 19% were non-productive. Along with the roughly 670-subject first cohort, a separate validation cohort of around 110 different subjects was used. Every repertoire in the discovery cohort had been generated on one and the same sequencing platform. The study combined high-throughput TCR immunosequencing, statistical association of individual TCRs with disease status, and machine learning to predict cytomegalovirus infection status. Using immunosequencing, the study profiled T cell repertoires from about 650 subjects and related those repertoires to cytomegalovirus serostatus. Of the roughly 400 genotyped donors, about 84% fell in the genetic ancestry cluster associated with self-reported Caucasian donors. About five DR-DQ haplotypes were treated as single units for association and clustering because of strong linkage in the cohort. In a later genetic analysis, genome-wide SNP genotypes for about 55% of the 666 donors were used, and that subset was treated as a discovery cohort. The study aimed to test whether cataloging public T cell receptors could reveal signatures of past pathogen exposure. An earlier analysis of 450 to 750 of the donors used high-throughput TCR beta sequencing to judge whether each TCR beta V gene segment behaved as functional or pseudogenic. The number of donors typed differed by locus, with about 629-640 for A, B, C, DRB1 and DQB1, more than 500 for DQA1, about 610 for DPA1, and 472 for DPB1. In the later analysis, no new phenotypic data were used to find candidate immune exposures; instead, reliance was placed on TCR beta sequences and their occurrence across donors. An early release that covered around 590 HLA-typed donors contained 250 to 350 gigabases of sequencing data and 80 million or so unique TCR sequences. Study-wide conclusions, independent of this receptor: Because counts were too low, roughly 18 rarely observed V segments, including chromosome 9 orphons, were left out of the earlier analysis of several hundred of the donors. Roughly uniform sequencing depth across donors was assumed in presence/absence analyses, although this assumption may not hold. While some public TCRs were present in many individuals, most TCR sequences turned up only very rarely across donors. In a later genetic analysis, a missense DCLRE1C variant was associated with V-gene and J-gene trimming of TCR beta chains, and the association was replicated in an independent cohort. Because some donors lacked HLA typing at each locus, the association tests relied only on the typed subset. The study listed around 160 TCR beta chains as associated with cytomegalovirus. A further reported finding was that TCR beta sequences accurately predicted the HLA-A and HLA-B alleles for most subjects in the first cohort. CMV serostatus was the only immune exposure information available for the cohort. According to the authors, the approach could potentially be generalized to other disease states and immunological phenotypes. A few of the identified cytomegalovirus-associated TCR beta chains were confirmed in vitro to be specific for cytomegalovirus antigens. In both the original and validation cohorts, the classifier was reported to diagnose cytomegalovirus status with high specificity and sensitivity. Several of the top co-occurrence clusters appeared to be linked to parvovirus B19, influenza, CMV and Epstein-Barr virus, according to a later analysis. A later analysis found that most CMV-associated TCR beta chains appeared HLA-restricted, with HLA associations seemingly driven largely by CMV exposure. Some IMGT-functional V segments, including TRBV6-2 and TRBV6-3, could not be distinguished by the 87-base-pair reads and were therefore excluded. In a later genetic analysis, fewer N-insertions in productive TCRs were reported among donors in an Asian-associated ancestry cluster than the approximately 710-donor mean. In an earlier analysis of approximately 590 of the donors, most TCR beta V segments appeared in productive rearrangements about 87% or about 30% of the time, broadly matching IMGT annotations. In this cohort, only TCR beta chains were sequenced, and detectable features were limited by the absence of alpha or paired-chain data. A later analysis associated 16,951 TCR beta sequences with specific HLA alleles at a false discovery rate of 0.05. In a later analysis, TCR association rates were found to vary across HLA loci, with the most associated TCRs seen for DRB1 alleles and the fewest for HLA-C alleles. A later analysis found that HLA-associated TCR beta chains were more clonally expanded and had lower generation probabilities than equally common non-associated chains. A group of highly shared sequence variants was considered likely to be a technical artifact of the sequencing pipeline. Correlated functional status among segregating V segments might be attributable to linkage disequilibrium, but an unknown experimental factor could not be ruled out. When HLA alleles, especially DR and DQ, strongly co-occurred, attributing TCR associations to individual alleles was difficult.

The receptor library was made with the immunoSEQ multiplex PCR assay. For the multiplex PCR, a mixture combining 60 forward primers for TCR Vbeta segments and 13 reverse primers for TCR Jbeta segments was used. The CDR3 region of rearranged TCR beta genes was amplified from genomic DNA with a multiplex PCR assay. The amplified TCR beta libraries were sequenced on the Illumina HiSeq System as 87-base-pair reads. In the authors' own workflow: A later analysis counted about 80 million unique TCR beta chains across the approximately 700 repertoires, and some 11 million of these chains were shared by at least two donors. Raw reads were error-corrected and collapsed into unique sequences by a nearest-neighbor algorithm in which closely related sequences were merged to remove PCR and sequencing errors. V, D and J gene segments were assigned by aligning CDR3 sequences to IMGT reference sequences. Each retained sequence needed at least a six-nucleotide match to both a V gene segment and a J gene segment. A rearrangement counted as productive if the CDR3 had no stop codons and remained in frame with V and J, and every other rearrangement counted as non-productive. Following IMGT convention, CDR3 was defined as the stretch from the second conserved V-encoded cysteine to the conserved J-encoded phenylalanine. Sequences without an unambiguous match to a single V gene segment were excluded from the earlier analysis of 500 to 700 of the donors. An earlier analysis of 587 of the donors called V segments functional above 56.7% productive rearrangements and segregating when the between-donor standard deviation exceeded 5%. A statistical classification framework was built to diagnose cytomegalovirus status from the catalog of TCR beta chain sequences. V and J gene assignment, in a later analysis, came from comparing TCR nucleotide sequences with IMGT/GENE-DB human TR gene sequences. A later analysis assigned CDR3 sequences and most-parsimonious VDJ recombination scenarios with the TCRdist pipeline. A later analysis defined each TCR beta chain by its CDR3 amino acid sequence plus V-gene family, and excluded reads lacking a unique V-gene family. A later analysis removed 592 highly shared, low-generation-probability nucleotide sequences to deal with suspected cross-contamination and a sequencing artifact. In a later analysis, a clonal expansion index was calculated for each public chain from normalized within-repertoire ranks of inferred template counts. In a later analysis, generation probabilities were computed with a VDJ recombination model fitted to out-of-frame rearrangements, and the resulting probabilities were checked against IGoR. In a later analysis, TCR-TCR, TCR-HLA and TCR-CMV co-occurrence was scored with hypergeometric tests, and a repertoire-size bias correction was applied to TCR pairs. To estimate false discovery rates, a later analysis permuted the HLA or CMV assignments 20 times. In a later analysis, co-occurring TCRs were grouped with DBSCAN, and TCRdist sequence similarity was added when clustering was performed within HLA-allele-positive subsets. Repertoires with fewer than 30,000 or more than 120,000 public chains were left out of co-occurrence clustering, as were about 5 repertoires with anomalous nucleotide sharing. In TCRdb, the immuneACCESS table is reduced to in-frame sequences with V and J assigned. These tables do not hold every clone; where another copy was compared, an unresolved V gene accounts for under half, and the others remain unexplained. That table gives V, J and clone size, and the DNA gave D and trimming. The sample includes 180,000 or so clones, with around 80% observed a single time. About 2.1% of the sample belongs to the ten largest clones.

The CDR3 has 13 amino acids, counting the end cysteine and phenylalanine. The retained sequence is limited to the CDR3, 39 bases, with the frame set at the first base. Trimming accounts for 7 bases at V and 8 bases at J, while the number of junction bases matched to no gene is 8. Looking up the germline V gene (reference sequence) yields CDR1 LNHDA and CDR2 SQIVND. In regard to this clone: No cognate antigen has been identified for it. The record has no base qualities; no much larger clone is one base away.

In total, just over 650 healthy bone marrow donors made up the cohort. At the time of sampling, all cohort members were nominally healthy, though unrecorded immune exposures were likely present. The donor tested CMV seronegative and was one of the 352 seronegative cohort members. Each donor provided a peripheral blood sample, and peripheral blood mononuclear cells were used for TCR beta sequencing. The Qiagen DNeasy Blood Extraction Kit was used to extract genomic DNA from the blood cell samples. The sequenced sample was PBMCs. The chain links TRBV19 with TRBJ1-1; 9 central bases correspond to TRBD1. The TCR sequence derives from a woman aged 25 to 39 in good health and CMV-seronegative. The CDR3 has the sequence CASTRTGDEEAFF. The DNA is TGTGCCAGTACCCGGACAGGGGACGAAGAAGCTTTCTTT.